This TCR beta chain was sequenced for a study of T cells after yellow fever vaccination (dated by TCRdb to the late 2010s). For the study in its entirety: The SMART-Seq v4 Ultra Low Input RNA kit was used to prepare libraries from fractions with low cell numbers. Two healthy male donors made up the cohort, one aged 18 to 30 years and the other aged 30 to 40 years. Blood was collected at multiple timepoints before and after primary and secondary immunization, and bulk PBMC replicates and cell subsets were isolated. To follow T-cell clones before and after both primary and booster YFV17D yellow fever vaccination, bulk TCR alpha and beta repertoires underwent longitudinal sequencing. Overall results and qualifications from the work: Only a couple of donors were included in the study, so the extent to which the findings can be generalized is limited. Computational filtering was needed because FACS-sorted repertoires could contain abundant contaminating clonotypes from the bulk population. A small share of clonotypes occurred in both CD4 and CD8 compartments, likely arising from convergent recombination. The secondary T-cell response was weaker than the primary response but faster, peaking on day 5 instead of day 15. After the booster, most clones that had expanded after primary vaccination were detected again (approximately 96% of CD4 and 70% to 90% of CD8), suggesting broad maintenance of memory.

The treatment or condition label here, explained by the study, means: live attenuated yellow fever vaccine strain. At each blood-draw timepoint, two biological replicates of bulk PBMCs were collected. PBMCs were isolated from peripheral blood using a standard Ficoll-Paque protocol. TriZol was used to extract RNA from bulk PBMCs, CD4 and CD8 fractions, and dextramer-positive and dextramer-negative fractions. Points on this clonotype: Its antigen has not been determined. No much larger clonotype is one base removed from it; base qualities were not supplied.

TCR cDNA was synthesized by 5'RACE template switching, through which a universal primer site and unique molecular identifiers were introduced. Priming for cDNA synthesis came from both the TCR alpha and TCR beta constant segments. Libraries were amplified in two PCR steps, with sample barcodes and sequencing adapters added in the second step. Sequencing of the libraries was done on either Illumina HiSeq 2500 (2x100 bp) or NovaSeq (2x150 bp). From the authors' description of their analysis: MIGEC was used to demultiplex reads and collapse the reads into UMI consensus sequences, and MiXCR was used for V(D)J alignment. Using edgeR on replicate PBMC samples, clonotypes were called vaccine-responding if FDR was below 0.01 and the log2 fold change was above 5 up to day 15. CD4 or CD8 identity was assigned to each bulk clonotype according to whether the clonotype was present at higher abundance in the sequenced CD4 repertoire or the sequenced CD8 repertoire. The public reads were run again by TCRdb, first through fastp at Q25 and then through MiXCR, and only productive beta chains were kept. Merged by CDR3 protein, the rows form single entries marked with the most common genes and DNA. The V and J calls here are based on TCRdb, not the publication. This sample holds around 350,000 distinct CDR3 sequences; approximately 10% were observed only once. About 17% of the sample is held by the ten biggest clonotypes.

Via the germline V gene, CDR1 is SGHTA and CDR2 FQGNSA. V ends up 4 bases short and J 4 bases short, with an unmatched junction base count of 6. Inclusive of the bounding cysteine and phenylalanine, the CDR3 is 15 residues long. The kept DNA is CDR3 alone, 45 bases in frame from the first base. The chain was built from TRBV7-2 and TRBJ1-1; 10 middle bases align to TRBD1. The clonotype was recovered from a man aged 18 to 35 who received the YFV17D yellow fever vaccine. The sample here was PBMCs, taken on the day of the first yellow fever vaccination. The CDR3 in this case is CASSWLWTGGTEAFF. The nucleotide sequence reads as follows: TGTGCCAGCAGCTGGTTATGGACAGGGGGCACTGAAGCTTTCTTT.